This T cell receptor (beta chain) appears in the sequencing data of a study of T cells in Graves' hyperthyroidism and ophthalmopathy. Study-level points and caveats: Among thyroid clonotypes expanded above 0.001, most also appeared in blood.

Amplification yielded TCR beta CDR3 regions, with RNA transcripts as the source. The HTBI primer set was used in a first-round RT-PCR of the TCR CDR3. TCRdb redid the calling of the multiplex PCR reads with MiXCR, one entry per CDR3 protein. The sample carries under 350,000 distinct CDR3 sequences, over 15% recorded once. In this sample, this clonotype turned up many times. Its antigen is currently unknown. Sequenced material: blood. The TCR sequence derives from a woman between 50 and 59 years old with Graves' hyperthyroidism.

CDR3 sequence reads: CASSLRDQPQHF. Here the CDR3 DNA reads TGTGCCAGCAGCCTTAGAGATCAGCCCCAGCATTTT. The chain combines TRBV7-8 with TRBJ1-5; D ambiguous. The CDR3 loop spans 12 amino acids. The germline V gene encodes CDR1 SGHVS and CDR2 FQNEAQ. V was cut by 5 bases and J by 5 bases, with 7 bases left in between.